This T cell receptor beta chain was recorded in a study of beta chain features in type 1 diabetes. About the research overall: In age, gender and cell yields, patients were similar to healthy donors. Regarding the study as a whole: Although PCR might favor shorter templates, it would do so equally in patients and controls. Insertions were fewer and deletions more numerous at VDJ junctions in type 1 diabetes patients. Type 1 diabetes patients showed a moderate but significant shortening of TCRB CDR3s in all four CD4+ subsets.

From germline, CDR1 is SGHTA and CDR2 FQGTGA. This CDR3 is built from 15 residues. Trimming pared 5 bases from V and 0 bases from J, leaving 12 bases between. Sequencing targeted expressed TCRB transcripts, as all isolated RNA had been reverse transcribed. Reads from naive, central memory and regulatory T cell samples averaged about 3.3 million. TCRdb's copy holds only in-frame clones and misses some; the assay was immunoSEQ multiplex PCR. This repertoire shows roughly 350,000 clones, 9.6% found once; its top ten account for about 0.64%. As to this clone: What it recognizes is unknown.

This receptor was taken from a man aged 25 to 40 with type 1 diabetes. The chain employs TRBV7-3 and TRBJ2-3; TRBD2 might be the D (6 bases). The material sequenced was central memory CD4+ T cells from blood. The CDR3 coding sequence is TGTGCCAGCAGCCCGGGACTGACTAGCACAGATACGCAGTATTTT. This encodes CASSPGLTSTDTQYF.